Below, 27 T cell receptor beta chains from the same sample are listed, as sequenced in a study of T cell responses to AZD1222 COVID-19 vaccine. TCRdb's table, derived via immunoSEQ multiplex PCR, lists solely in-frame clones and lacks some. The sample gives about 140,000 clones, roughly 88% of which show up once; around 3.3% is in the top ten. The sequences come from peripheral blood, collected on day 0 of AZD1222 vaccination. The source of these receptors is an adult in good health.

The chain combines TRBV29-1 with TRBJ1-2, with D unclear. CDR1 is SQVTM, CDR2 ANQGSEA, per germline. The CDR3 sequence is 13 residues long. V was cut by 1 base and J by 7 bases, with 13 bases left in between. CDR3 nucleotide sequence: TGCAGCGTTGAAGGGCACGGGCTTGGTGGCTACACCTTC. This codes for CSVEGHGLGGYTF.

V gene TRBV28 combines with J gene TRBJ1-4; D is possibly TRBD1 (6 bases). The CDR3 sequence is 15 residues long. The V gene lost 7 bases and the J gene lost 8 bases, with 20 bases spanning the gap. Germline CDR1 is MDHEN and CDR2 is SYDVKM. The chain's CDR3 is CASNGGTVGAEKLFF. Written as DNA, the CDR3 is TGTGCCAGCAATGGTGGGACGGTGGGGGCAGAAAAACTGTTTTTT.

This sequence joins TRBV11-2 and TRBJ2-7; the match to TRBD1 covers 7 bases. The CDR3 extends over 14 amino acids. Germline V gene data show CDR1 as SGHAT and CDR2 as FQNNGV. After removal of 3 bases from V and 4 bases from J, the junction contained 6 bases not matched to a gene. CDR3 sequence: CASSFGTAFYEQYF. As DNA, the CDR3 is TGTGCCAGCAGCTTCGGGACAGCTTTTTACGAGCAGTACTTC.

The chain couples TRBV5-4 to TRBJ2-5, with 8 bases fitting TRBD2. V trimming: 5 bases; J trimming: 5 bases; junction bases outside the gene matches: 11. The germline V gene encodes CDR1 SGHNT and CDR2 YYREEE (reference sequence). The CDR3 length is 15 residues. CDR3 coding DNA: TGTGCCAGCAGTCTAAAACAGCGGGAGTTGGAGACCCAGTACTTC. Translating gives CASSLKQRELETQYF.

The rearrangement joins TRBV30 to TRBJ1-2; D is unresolved. The CDR3 covers 13 residues. The germline V gene encodes CDR1 GTSNPN and CDR2 SVGIG (reference sequence). Trimming pared 1 base from V and 1 base from J, leaving 7 bases between. CDR3 sequence reads: CAWSETVNYGYTF. CDR3 sequence (DNA): TGTGCCTGGAGTGAGACGGTTAACTATGGCTACACCTTC.

The chain joins TRBV23-1 to TRBJ1-5, with unresolved D. TRBV23-1 is marked as an open reading frame, function uncertain. V lost 0 bases, J lost 2 bases, and 14 bases lay in between. The CDR3 is 17 residues long. The CDR3 DNA is TGCGCCAGCAGTCAATCAAAGGGAGTCGGAGGCAATCAGCCCCAGCATTTT. Translation gives CASSQSKGVGGNQPQHF.

The chain joins TRBV7-9 to TRBJ2-5; D might be TRBD2 (6 bases). The CDR3 extends over 15 amino acids. The V gene lost 5 bases and the J gene lost 0 bases, with 13 bases spanning the gap. Looked up from germline, CDR1 is SEHNR and CDR2 is FQNEAQ (reference sequence). DNA of the CDR3: TGTGCCAGCAGCCAAGCGGGCGGGAACCAAGAGACCCAGTACTTC. Its protein product is CASSQAGGNQETQYF.

The rearrangement joins TRBV19 to TRBJ2-7; 8 bases align to TRBD1. J was trimmed by 3 bases and V by 4 bases; bases with no gene match: 11. This CDR3 has 16 residues. Germline assignment: CDR1 LNHDA and CDR2 SQIVND (reference sequence). In DNA form, the CDR3 reads TGTGCCAGTAGTAACGACCCCAGGGGGCGAAACTACGAGCAGTACTTC. This encodes CASSNDPRGRNYEQYF.

This clone is a singleton in its sample. This sequence joins TRBV30 and TRBJ1-1; D may be TRBD1 (6 bases). CDR3 length: 13 residues. V lost 3 bases to trimming and J lost 4 bases, with 12 bases between them. CDR1 GTSNPN and CDR2 SVGIG come from the germline V gene (reference sequence). The CDR3 reads CAWSLQGLTEAFF. Here the CDR3 DNA reads TGTGCCTGGAGCCTCCAGGGGCTCACTGAAGCTTTCTTT.

The V gene is TRBV5-1, the J gene TRBJ1-6; weak D call: TRBD1 (6 bases). V dropped 3 bases and J dropped 8 bases, with 15 bases sitting between them. CDR3 length equals 15 residues. Germline CDR1 and CDR2: SGHRS and YFSETQ. Here the CDR3 DNA reads TGCGCCAGCAGCTCTCCGGGACAAAACGATTCACCCCTCCACTTT. It yields the protein CASSSPGQNDSPLHF.

The gene calls are TRBV9 and TRBJ2-5; D is possibly TRBD1 (5 bases). Between the trimmed V and J ends, which lost 4 bases and 1 base, there was a span of 8 bases. The CDR3 extends over 13 amino acids. The germline V gene has CDR1 SGDLS and CDR2 YYNGEE. CDR3 sequence: CASSNRLQETQYF. The CDR3 DNA is TGTGCCAGCAGCAACAGGCTCCAAGAGACCCAGTACTTC. Looking up the rest from reference TRBV9 and TRBJ2-5 gives the full variable domain: DSGVTQTPKHLITATGQRVTLRCSPRSGDLSVYWYQQSLDQGLQFLIQYYNGEERAKGNILERFSAQQFPDLHSELNLSSLELGDSALYFCASSNRLQETQYFGPGTRLLVL.

CDR3 sequence: CASSQDTPFGNTIYF. The CDR3, as DNA: TGTGCCAGCAGCCAAGATACGCCCTTTGGAAACACCATATATTTT. V usage is TRBV3-1 (or the pseudogene TRBV3-2) and J usage is TRBJ1-3; D is unresolved. Trimming shortened V by 0 bases and J by 3 bases, and 9 bases separated the two germline ends. Germline CDR1 reads LGHDT; CDR2 reads YNNKEL (reference sequence). The CDR3 extends over 15 amino acids.

The chain employs TRBV10-3 and TRBJ2-7, with D perhaps matching TRBD2 (5 bases). V was pared by 6 bases and J by 4 bases, with 13 bases between. Germline loops: CDR1 ENHRY, CDR2 SYGVKD. The CDR3 totals 13 residues. The CDR3 region has the DNA TGTGCCATCAGGAATAGCGAAGGGTACGAGCAGTACTTC. Its protein is CAIRNSEGYEQYF.

The gene calls are TRBV7-2 and TRBJ2-7; TRBD1 aligns across 7 bases. The CDR3 extends over 14 amino acids. Trimming removed 5 bases from V and 4 bases from J; junction bases left unmatched: 8. Looked up from germline, CDR1 is SGHTA and CDR2 is FQGNSA. CDR3 loop: CASSPGTALYEQYF. CDR3 nucleotides: TGTGCCAGCAGCCCCGGGACAGCGCTATACGAGCAGTACTTC.

This chain uses TRBV5-1 with TRBJ1-1; perhaps TRBD1 as D (5 bases). Germline V CDR1 and CDR2: SGHRS, YFSETQ. The germline V and J ends were trimmed by 5 bases and 10 bases, with 18 bases remaining between them. CDR3 length: 13 amino acids. CDR3: CASSGEAGTLAFF. CDR3 DNA: TGCGCCAGCAGTGGAGAAGCGGGGACTTTAGCTTTCTTT.

The J gene is TRBJ1-1, the V gene TRBV7-9, with 9 bases aligning to TRBD1. With V trimmed by 6 bases and J by 0 bases, 2 bases remained unmatched. Germline V gene data show CDR1 as SEHNR and CDR2 as FQNEAQ (reference sequence). CDR3 length equals 14 residues. The CDR3 here is CASRDRGMNTEAFF. CDR3 nucleotides: TGTGCCAGCAGGGACAGGGGCATGAACACTGAAGCTTTCTTT.

The chain recombines TRBV12-3 or TRBV12-4 with TRBJ2-5; D gene ambiguous. CDR3 length equals 11 residues. Trimming removed 5 bases from V and 3 bases from J, with 4 bases in between. Here the CDR3 reads CASSLKETQYF. In nucleotides, the CDR3 is TGTGCCAGCAGTCTTAAAGAGACCCAGTACTTC.

The V and J genes are TRBV5-1 and TRBJ2-3, with D perhaps TRBD1 or TRBD2 (5 bases each). V was clipped by 2 bases and J by 2 bases, with 12 bases between them. Germline V gene sequence: CDR1 SGHRS, CDR2 YFSETQ. The CDR3 has 15 amino acids. CDR3 DNA sequence: TGCGCCAGCAGCTTTAGAGGGGTGGACACAGATACGCAGTATTTT. Amino acids: CASSFRGVDTDTQYF. The complete variable domain, with remaining parts taken from reference TRBV5-1 and TRBJ2-3, reads KAGVTQTPRYLIKTRGQQVTLSCSPISGHRSVSWYQQTPGQGLQFLFEYFSETQRNKGNFPGRFSGRQFSNSRSEMNVSTLELGDSALYLCASSFRGVDTDTQYFGPGTRLTVL.

V and J are TRBV28 and TRBJ1-2; no reliable D call. Germline CDR1 is MDHEN and CDR2 is SYDVKM. V lost 7 bases and J lost 5, with 11 bases in between. CDR3 length equals 12 residues. The CDR3 region has the DNA TGTGCCAGCAAGCGTCCGGGGTATGGCTACACCTTC. It codes for CASKRPGYGYTF.

The rearrangement links TRBV19 to TRBJ2-1, with D perhaps matching TRBD2 (5 bases). This CDR3 has 15 amino acids. The V end lost 4 bases, the J end lost 6 bases, and 16 bases lay between the germline ends. Per the germline V gene, CDR1 is LNHDA and CDR2 is SQIVND (reference sequence). CDR3 in amino acids: CASSTSLTGLNEQFF. CDR3 nucleotides: TGTGCCAGTAGTACCTCCTTGACTGGACTCAATGAGCAGTTCTTC.

V gene TRBV7-9 combines with J gene TRBJ2-7; no firm D call. Germline-derived CDR1 and CDR2 are SEHNR and FQNEAQ (reference sequence). The CDR3 is 14 amino acids. V lost 1 base to trimming and J lost 7 bases, with 14 bases between them. CDR3: CASSLVGPLGEQYF. The DNA of the CDR3 is TGTGCCAGCAGCTTAGTGGGCCCCCTTGGGGAGCAGTACTTC.

The chain couples TRBV19 to TRBJ2-2, with D possibly matching TRBD2 (5 bases). The germline CDR1 and CDR2 sequences are LNHDA and SQIVND (reference sequence). V was pared by 6 bases and J by 0 bases, with 14 bases between. The CDR3 contains 16 residues. In DNA form, the CDR3 reads TGTGCCAGTAGCTCGCCCGGACTGCCGAACACCGGGGAGCTGTTTTTT. Protein: CASSSPGLPNTGELFF.

DNA of the CDR3: TGTGCCAGCTCCCTAACAGGGGGCGACGGTCAGCCCCAGCATTTT. It encodes CASSLTGGDGQPQHF. The chain couples TRBV18 to TRBJ1-5; 9 positions match TRBD1. CDR1 KGHSH and CDR2 LQKENI come from the germline V gene. V trimming: 6 bases; J trimming: 6 bases; junction bases outside the gene matches: 9. CDR3 length: 15 amino acids.

The chain is built from TRBV28 and TRBJ1-6; D is perhaps TRBD1 (6 bases). Germline CDR1 MDHEN, CDR2 SYDVKM. Between the trimmed V and J ends, which lost 2 bases and 16 bases, there was a span of 15 bases. This CDR3 has 13 amino acids. This CDR3 is CASSLIQGSSLHF. In DNA, the CDR3 is TGTGCCAGCAGTTTAATTCAGGGGTCGAGTCTCCACTTT.

The V and J genes are TRBV6-2 or TRBV6-3 and TRBJ1-2; tentative D call: TRBD1 (6 bases). The germline V and J ends were trimmed by 1 base and 4 bases, with 10 bases remaining between them. The germline CDR1 and CDR2 sequences are MNHEY and SVGEGT. There are 14 residues in the CDR3. The CDR3 spells CASSYFGGPYGYTF. In DNA form, the CDR3 reads TGTGCCAGCAGTTACTTCGGGGGGCCCTATGGCTACACCTTC.

The chain combines TRBV18 with TRBJ2-5; 7 nucleotides match TRBD1. V lost 6 bases and J lost 2; bases outside the gene matches: 6. CDR3 size: 14 residues. Germline CDR1 is KGHSH and CDR2 is LQKENI. The CDR3 DNA sequence: TGTGCCAGCTCCCTGGGACAGTATCAAGAGACCCAGTACTTC. Protein sequence: CASSLGQYQETQYF.

The chain recombines TRBV5-5 with TRBJ2-3; the D is unclear. Trimming removed 0 bases at V and 2 bases at J, with 7 bases between. CDR1 is SGHKS and CDR2 is YYEKEE in the germline V gene (reference sequence). The CDR3 has 14 residues. The CDR3 protein is CASSLEGNTDTQYF. The DNA for the CDR3 is TGTGCCAGCAGCTTGGAGGGAAACACAGATACGCAGTATTTT. Supplemented by reference TRBV5-5 and TRBJ2-3, the full variable domain reads DAGVTQSPTHLIKTRGQQVTLRCSPISGHKSVSWYQQVLGQGPQFIFQYYEKEERGRGNFPDRFSARQFPNYSSELNVNALLLGDSALYLCASSLEGNTDTQYFGPGTRLTVL.